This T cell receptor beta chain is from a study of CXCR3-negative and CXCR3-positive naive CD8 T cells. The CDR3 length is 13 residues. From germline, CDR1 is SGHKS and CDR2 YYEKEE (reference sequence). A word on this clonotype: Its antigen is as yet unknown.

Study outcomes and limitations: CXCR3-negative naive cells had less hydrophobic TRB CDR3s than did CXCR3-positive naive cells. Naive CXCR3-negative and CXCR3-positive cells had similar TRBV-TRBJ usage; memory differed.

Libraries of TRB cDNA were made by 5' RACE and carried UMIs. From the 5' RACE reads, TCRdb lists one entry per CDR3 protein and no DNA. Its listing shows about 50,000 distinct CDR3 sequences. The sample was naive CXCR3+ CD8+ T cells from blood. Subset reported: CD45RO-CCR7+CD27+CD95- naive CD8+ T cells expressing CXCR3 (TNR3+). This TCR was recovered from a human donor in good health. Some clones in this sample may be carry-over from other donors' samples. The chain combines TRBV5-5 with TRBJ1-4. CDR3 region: CASSLVPNEKLFF.